This entry describes one T cell receptor (beta chain). These data belong to a study of shared T cell receptors in the human thymus. Trimming took 3 bases from V and 0 from J; bases not matched to a gene: 13. CDR3 length equals 18 residues. The germline gives CDR1 SGDLS, CDR2 YYNGEE. TCRdb's table, derived via immunoSEQ multiplex PCR, lists solely in-frame clones and lacks some. Here the sample spans more than 550,000 clones, 80% to 90% being singletons. These data also featured in a second study, about human thymus T cells. As that report states: Corrective cardiac operations yielded the resected thymus tissue. Related studies noted strongly shared thymic repertoires across unrelated people.

This chain links TRBV9 with TRBJ2-3, with 7 bases that match TRBD1. The sequencing sample was made of thymocytes. This receptor was obtained from a girl less than two years old with a congenital heart defect. The CDR3 DNA reads TGTGCCAGCAGCGCCAGATTACCAGGGACAGTGAGCACAGATACGCAGTATTTT. This codes for CASSARLPGTVSTDTQYF.